These 27 T cell receptor beta chains came from one sample sequenced in a study of blood T cell repertoires in COVID-19. Assay: immunoSEQ multiplex PCR; the TCRdb copy retains only in-frame clones and omits some. The sample records 130,000 to 150,000 clones, 75% to 85% being singletons. Sequenced sample: peripheral blood. Receptors were obtained from a man in his sixties or seventies who had recovered from COVID-19.

The table lists this clone with a few counts. The chain joins TRBV5-1 to TRBJ2-1; perhaps TRBD2 as D (6 bases). Trimming removed 3 bases at V and 5 bases at J, with 24 bases between. This CDR3 has 18 amino acids. In germline, CDR1 is SGHRS, CDR2 YFSETQ. The CDR3 DNA reads as TGCGCCAGCAGCTCTGGCTCGCCGGGACTTCCAATGGACAATGAGCAGTTCTTC. It codes for CASSSGSPGLPMDNEQFF.

The chain couples TRBV6-5 to TRBJ2-1; 9 positions agree with TRBD2. This CDR3 has 14 amino acids. The J segment lost 4 bases and the V segment lost 4 bases, leaving 2 bases of the junction unmatched. Germline V lookup: CDR1 MNHEY, CDR2 SVGAGI. The CDR3 DNA reads TGTGCCAGCAGTTCTAGCGGGAATTACAATGAGCAGTTCTTC. Translating gives CASSSSGNYNEQFF.

The V call is TRBV27, the J call TRBJ2-2; the match to TRBD1 covers 9 bases. The CDR3 spans 16 residues. Germline CDR1 and CDR2: MNHEY and SMNVEV (reference sequence). V lost 4 bases and J lost 7; bases outside the gene matches: 10. DNA of the CDR3: TGTGCCAGCAGTTCTCGGACAGGGGCTGGCGTCGGGGAGCTGTTTTTT. It yields the protein CASSSRTGAGVGELFF.

V is TRBV27 and J is TRBJ2-4, with 7 bases aligning to TRBD1. The CDR3 spans 15 residues. The germline gives CDR1 MNHEY, CDR2 SMNVEV (reference sequence). The ends lost 5 bases at V and 7 bases at J; junction bases unmatched: 11. The CDR3 sequence is CASSHPQGSRNIQYF. The CDR3 coding sequence is TGTGCCAGCAGTCACCCACAGGGGAGCCGGAACATTCAGTACTTC.

V is TRBV4-3 and J is TRBJ1-6, with 9 nucleotides matching TRBD1. V dropped 2 bases and J dropped 6; count of bases not matched to a gene: 2. CDR1 is LGHNA, CDR2 YSLEER, per germline. This CDR3 has 15 residues. As DNA, the CDR3 is TGCGCCAGCAGCCAATCGGGACAGGGTAATTCACCCCTCCACTTT. It translates to CASSQSGQGNSPLHF.

This clone was counted only a few times. The chain is built from TRBV6-5 and TRBJ2-1, with 14 bases matching TRBD2. There are 15 residues in the CDR3. Germline loops: CDR1 MNHEY, CDR2 SVGAGI. Trimming at V came to 7 bases and at J to 5 bases, leaving 4 bases not matched to a gene. The CDR3 sequence: CASKGLAGEDNEQFF. CDR3 DNA: TGTGCCAGCAAGGGACTAGCGGGAGAGGACAATGAGCAGTTCTTC.

V gene TRBV5-1 combines with J gene TRBJ2-1, with D unclear. This CDR3 spans 11 amino acids. The V gene lost 4 bases and the J gene lost 12 bases, with 11 bases spanning the gap. Looked up from germline, CDR1 is SGHRS and CDR2 is YFSETQ. CDR3: CASSRQAVQFF. The CDR3, as DNA: TGCGCCAGCAGCCGGCAGGCTGTGCAGTTCTTC.

The chain couples TRBV27 to TRBJ1-1; D gene uncertain. The CDR3 length is 12 residues. CDR1 and CDR2 (germline): MNHEY, SMNVEV (reference sequence). V shed 3 bases and J shed 8 bases, with 10 bases lying between them. CDR3 nucleotides: TGTGCCAGCAGTTTTATTAGAGGGGAAGCTTTCTTT. Translating it yields CASSFIRGEAFF.

The chain uses TRBV19 and TRBJ1-1; a weak D match, TRBD1 (5 bases). The CDR3 has 14 amino acids. V was trimmed by 5 bases and J by 2 bases, leaving 12 bases between them. In germline, CDR1 is LNHDA, CDR2 SQIVND (reference sequence). The chain's CDR3 is CASSRGGINTEAFF. The CDR3 bases are TGTGCCAGTAGTCGGGGGGGAATAAACACTGAAGCTTTCTTT.

The CDR3 nucleotides are TGTGCCAGCTTTGACCGGGACAGGGCCTACAATGAGCAGTTCTTC. This gives the protein CASFDRDRAYNEQFF. The chain is built from TRBV18 and TRBJ2-1, with TRBD1 matching over 9 bases. The CDR3 length is 15 residues. The J segment lost 2 bases and the V segment lost 7 bases, leaving 6 bases of the junction unmatched. The germline V gene has CDR1 KGHSH and CDR2 LQKENI.

This chain uses TRBV19 with TRBJ2-7, with 15 bases aligning to TRBD2. CDR3 length: 15 amino acids. With 4 bases clipped from V and 6 bases from J, the junction kept 4 bases outside the gene matches. The germline CDR1 and CDR2 sequences are LNHDA and SQIVND (reference sequence). The CDR3, as DNA: TGTGCCAGTAGTAGGACTAGCGGGAGGGGAGGCGAGCAGTACTTC. Translated: CASSRTSGRGGEQYF. The full variable domain, completed using reference TRBV19 and TRBJ2-7, is DGGITQSPKYLFRKEGQNVTLSCEQNLNHDAMYWYRQDPGQGLRLIYYSQIVNDFQKGDIAEGYSVSREKKESFPLTVTSAQKNPTAFYLCASSRTSGRGGEQYFGPGTRLTVT.

The chain is built from TRBV7-2 and TRBJ2-7; the D is unclear. V was clipped by 5 bases and J by 6 bases, with 17 bases between them. CDR3 length equals 14 residues. Germline V gene lookup returns CDR1 SGHTA and CDR2 FQGNSA. Written as DNA, the CDR3 is TGTGCCAGCAGCGCTAGTGTAGGTTCGCCCGAGCAGTACTTC. This translates into CASSASVGSPEQYF.

The rearrangement links TRBV6-2 or TRBV6-3 to TRBJ1-2; 8 positions match TRBD1. This CDR3 contains 14 residues. CDR1 is MNHEY, CDR2 SVGEGT, per germline. V gave up 5 bases and J gave up 7 bases; unmatched junction bases: 9. CDR3 DNA: TGTGCCAGCAGTCCCCCTCTGACAGGGGTTGGCTACACCTTC. Translating gives CASSPPLTGVGYTF.

This clone was recorded many times. The chain has TRBV9 and TRBJ2-1, with a possible D match to TRBD1 (6 bases). Germline V lookup: CDR1 SGDLS, CDR2 YYNGEE. V lost 3 bases and J lost 10, with 29 bases in between. This CDR3 spans 18 amino acids. CDR3 protein: CASSAQLLWDNGFPEQFF. CDR3 DNA: TGTGCCAGCAGCGCCCAGCTGCTGTGGGACAATGGTTTCCCCGAGCAGTTCTTC.

V usage is TRBV4-1 and J usage is TRBJ2-2; no reliable D call. Germline CDR1 reads MGHRA; CDR2 reads YSYEKL. The ends were cut back, 0 bases at V and 3 bases at J, with 14 bases in the middle. This CDR3 has 17 residues. CDR3 bases: TGCGCCAGCAGCCAAGAAATCCCAGTGTTGCACACCGGGGAGCTGTTTTTT. Its translation: CASSQEIPVLHTGELFF.

The chain carries TRBV14 and TRBJ2-1; 7 bases fit TRBD1. Germline CDR1 reads SGHDN; CDR2 reads FVKESK. V dropped 4 bases and J dropped 2; count of bases not matched to a gene: 20. The CDR3 extends over 20 amino acids. In DNA, the CDR3 is TGTGCCAGCAGCCTAGACGTGAGGGGGCTCGTTTCGGGAACCTACAATGAGCAGTTCTTC. It is translated as CASSLDVRGLVSGTYNEQFF. Complete variable domain (other parts from reference TRBV14 and TRBJ2-1): EAGVTQFPSHSVIEKGQTVTLRCDPISGHDNLYWYRRVMGKEIKFLLHFVKESKQDESGMPNNRFLAERTGGTYSTLKVQPAELEDSGVYFCASSLDVRGLVSGTYNEQFFGPGTRLTVL.

The chain combines TRBV2 with TRBJ2-7, with unresolved D. CDR3 length equals 11 residues. V was cut by 8 bases and J by 7 bases, with 12 bases left in between. Germline CDR1 is SNHLY and CDR2 is FYNNEI. The CDR3 loop is CASLSASEQYF. The CDR3 nucleotides are TGTGCCAGCCTCAGTGCTTCTGAGCAGTACTTC.

The chain joins TRBV5-1 to TRBJ2-7, with 10 bases that match TRBD1. V lost 3 bases to trimming and J lost 3 bases; unmatched junction nucleotides: 0. The CDR3 extends over 13 amino acids. Looked up from germline, CDR1 is SGHRS and CDR2 is YFSETQ. The CDR3 reads CASSWDRGYEQYF. CDR3 DNA sequence: TGCGCCAGCAGCTGGGACAGGGGCTACGAGCAGTACTTC. Full variable domain (missing parts from reference TRBV5-1 and TRBJ2-7): KAGVTQTPRYLIKTRGQQVTLSCSPISGHRSVSWYQQTPGQGLQFLFEYFSETQRNKGNFPGRFSGRQFSNSRSEMNVSTLELGDSALYLCASSWDRGYEQYFGPGTRLTVT.

The rearrangement uses TRBV19 and TRBJ2-5; TRBD1 might be the D (6 bases). The V gene lost 10 bases and the J gene lost 1 base, with 13 bases spanning the gap. This CDR3 has 13 amino acids. Germline CDR1 and CDR2: LNHDA and SQIVND (reference sequence). CDR3 sequence (DNA): TGTGCCACAAATCAGGGGCCCCAAGAGACCCAGTACTTC. Its protein product is CATNQGPQETQYF.

V and J are TRBV18 and TRBJ2-3; D unclear. Looked up from germline, CDR1 is KGHSH and CDR2 is LQKENI. Trimming stripped 3 bases from V and 2 bases from J, with 6 bases between. This CDR3 contains 13 residues. In DNA, the CDR3 is TGTGCCAGCTCACCTCCATTCACAGATACGCAGTATTTT. Translated: CASSPPFTDTQYF.

In its sample, this clone was seen a few times. The chain recombines TRBV7-8 with TRBJ1-2; 8 nucleotides align to TRBD1. J was trimmed by 4 bases and V by 5 bases; bases with no gene match: 9. Germline V lookup: CDR1 SGHVS, CDR2 FQNEAQ. CDR3 length: 15 residues. CDR3 sequence: CASSLGQGGTYGYTF. As DNA, the CDR3 is TGTGCCAGCAGCCTCGGACAGGGCGGAACCTATGGCTACACCTTC. Full variable domain (rest looked up from reference TRBV7-8 and TRBJ1-2): GAGVSQSPRYKVAKRGQDVALRCDPISGHVSLFWYQQALGQGPEFLTYFQNEAQLDKSGLPSDRFFAERPEGSVSTLKIQRTQQEDSAVYLCASSLGQGGTYGYTFGSGTRLTVV.

The chain links TRBV2 to TRBJ2-1; 7 bases match TRBD2. The germline gives CDR1 SNHLY, CDR2 FYNNEI. V was clipped by 8 bases and J by 2 bases; unmatched bases: 3. The CDR3 totals 13 residues. The CDR3 coding sequence is TGTGCCAGCCTAGCGGAGACCTACAATGAGCAGTTCTTC. The encoded protein is CASLAETYNEQFF. The full variable domain, its missing parts supplied by reference TRBV2 and TRBJ2-1, is EPEVTQTPSHQVTQMGQEVILRCVPISNHLYFYWYRQILGQKVEFLVSFYNNEISEKSEIFDDQFSVERPDGSNFTLKIRSTKLEDSAMYFCASLAETYNEQFFGPGTRLTVL.

V gene TRBV21-1 combines with J gene TRBJ1-1. TRBV21-1 counts as a pseudogene. The CDR3 sequence is 11 residues long. The CDR3 region is CASSSGVEAFF. The CDR3 nucleotides read TGTGCCAGCAGCAGCGGGGTTGAAGCTTTCTTT.

As for this clone: At one end, the junction sequence differs from germline, possibly due to a read error. The chain has TRBV18 and TRBJ2-3; a possible D gene is TRBD2 (5 bases). The length of the CDR3 is 13 residues. The germline V gene encodes CDR1 KGHSH and CDR2 LQKENI. CDR3 region: CASSPLRDPHVNF. The CDR3 nucleotides are TGTGCCAGCTCACCACTACGGGATCCACACGTAAATTTT.

V and J are TRBV11-2 and TRBJ2-1, with 9 bases that match TRBD1. Germline assignment: CDR1 SGHAT and CDR2 FQNNGV. V dropped 5 bases and J dropped 16; count of bases not matched to a gene: 12. CDR3 length equals 13 residues. The CDR3: CASSPTGTGSVFF. The CDR3 DNA sequence: TGTGCCAGCAGCCCGACCGGGACAGGGTCTGTTTTCTTC. The full variable domain, with the rest looked up from reference TRBV11-2 and TRBJ2-1, is EAGVAQSPRYKIIEKRQSVAFWCNPISGHATLYWYQQILGQGPKLLIQFQNNGVVDDSQLPKDRFSAERLKGVDSTLKIQPAKLEDSAVYLCASSPTGTGSVFFGPGTRLTVL.

The rearrangement links TRBV19 to TRBJ2-1, with TRBD2 matching 12 bases. CDR1 and CDR2 from the germline V gene are LNHDA and SQIVND (reference sequence). The trim removed 6 bases at V and 6 bases at J, leaving 6 bases unmatched. This CDR3 region has 15 residues. The CDR3 loop reads CASRPLAGGSNEQFF. For the CDR3, the DNA is TGTGCCAGTAGGCCACTAGCGGGAGGTAGCAATGAGCAGTTCTTC.

The chain recombines TRBV6-5 with TRBJ2-1, with 15 bases aligning to TRBD2. Germline V gene sequence: CDR1 MNHEY, CDR2 SVGAGI. After removal of 10 bases from V and 8 bases from J, the junction contained 3 bases not matched to a gene. The CDR3 loop spans 13 amino acids. CDR3 sequence reads: CATGLAGGYEQFF. The CDR3 coding sequence is TGTGCCACCGGACTAGCGGGAGGGTATGAGCAGTTCTTC.